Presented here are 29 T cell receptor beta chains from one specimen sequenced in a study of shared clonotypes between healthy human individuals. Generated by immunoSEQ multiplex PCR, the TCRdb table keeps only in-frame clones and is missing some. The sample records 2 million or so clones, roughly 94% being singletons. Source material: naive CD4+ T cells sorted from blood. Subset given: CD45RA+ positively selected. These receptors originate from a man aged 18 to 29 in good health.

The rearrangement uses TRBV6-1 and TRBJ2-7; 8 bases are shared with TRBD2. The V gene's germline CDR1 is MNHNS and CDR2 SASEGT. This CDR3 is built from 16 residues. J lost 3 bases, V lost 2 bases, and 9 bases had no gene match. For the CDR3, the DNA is TGTGCCAGCAGTGAACTGGTAGCGGGGAAAGGCTACGAGCAGTACTTC. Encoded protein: CASSELVAGKGYEQYF.

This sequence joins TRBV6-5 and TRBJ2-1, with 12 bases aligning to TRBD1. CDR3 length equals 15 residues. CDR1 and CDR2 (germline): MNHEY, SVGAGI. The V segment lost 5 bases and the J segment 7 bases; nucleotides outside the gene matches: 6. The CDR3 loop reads CASSHRDRGPNEQFF. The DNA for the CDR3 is TGTGCCAGCAGTCACCGGGACAGGGGGCCAAATGAGCAGTTCTTC.

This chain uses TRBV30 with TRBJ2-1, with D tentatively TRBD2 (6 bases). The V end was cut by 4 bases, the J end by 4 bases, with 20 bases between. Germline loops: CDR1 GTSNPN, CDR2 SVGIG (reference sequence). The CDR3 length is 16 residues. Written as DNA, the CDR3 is TGTGCCTGGACCATCATTTCTAGCGAATTTTACAATGAGCAGTTCTTC. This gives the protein CAWTIISSEFYNEQFF.

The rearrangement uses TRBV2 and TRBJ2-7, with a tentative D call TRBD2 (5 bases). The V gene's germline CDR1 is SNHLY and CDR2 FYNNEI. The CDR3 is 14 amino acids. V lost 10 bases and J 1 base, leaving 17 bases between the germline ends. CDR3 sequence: CANTVLEASYEQYF. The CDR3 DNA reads TGTGCCAACACGGTACTAGAAGCTTCCTACGAGCAGTACTTC.

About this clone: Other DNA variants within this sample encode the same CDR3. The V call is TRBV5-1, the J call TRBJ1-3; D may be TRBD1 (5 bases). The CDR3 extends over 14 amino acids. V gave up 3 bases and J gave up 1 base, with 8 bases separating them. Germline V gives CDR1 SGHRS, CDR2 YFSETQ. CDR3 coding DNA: TGCGCCAGCAGCTCCCAGGGTTCTGGAAACACCATATATTTT. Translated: CASSSQGSGNTIYF. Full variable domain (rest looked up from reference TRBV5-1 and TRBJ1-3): KAGVTQTPRYLIKTRGQQVTLSCSPISGHRSVSWYQQTPGQGLQFLFEYFSETQRNKGNFPGRFSGRQFSNSRSEMNVSTLELGDSALYLCASSSQGSGNTIYFGEGSWLTVV.

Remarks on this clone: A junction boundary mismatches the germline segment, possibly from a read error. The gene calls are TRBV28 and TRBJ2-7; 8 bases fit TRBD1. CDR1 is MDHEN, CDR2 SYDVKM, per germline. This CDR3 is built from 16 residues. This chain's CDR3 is CASSPTPRTGPNPLIF. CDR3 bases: TGTGCCAGCAGCCCAACCCCCCGGACAGGGCCCAACCCACTTATTTTC.

The CDR3 here is CASSPGSLMNTGELFF. CDR3 sequence (DNA): TGCGCCAGCAGCCCCGGGTCCCTGATGAACACCGGGGAGCTGTTTTTT. V is TRBV5-1 and J is TRBJ2-2, with D uncertain. Germline V gives CDR1 SGHRS, CDR2 YFSETQ. V lost 4 bases to trimming and J lost 1 base, with 14 bases between them. The CDR3 runs 16 residues.

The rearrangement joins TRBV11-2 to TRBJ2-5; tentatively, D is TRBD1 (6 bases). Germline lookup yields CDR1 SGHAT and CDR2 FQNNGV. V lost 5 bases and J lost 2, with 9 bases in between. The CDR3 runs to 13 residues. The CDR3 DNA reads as TGTGCCAGCAGCGCCGACAGGCAAGAGACCCAGTACTTC. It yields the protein CASSADRQETQYF.

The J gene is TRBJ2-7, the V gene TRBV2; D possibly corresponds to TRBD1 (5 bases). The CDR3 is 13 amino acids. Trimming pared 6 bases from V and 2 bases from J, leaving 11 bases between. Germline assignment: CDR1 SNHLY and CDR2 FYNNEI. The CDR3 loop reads CASRYDRTYEQYF. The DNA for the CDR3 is TGTGCCAGCAGATACGACAGAACCTACGAGCAGTACTTC.

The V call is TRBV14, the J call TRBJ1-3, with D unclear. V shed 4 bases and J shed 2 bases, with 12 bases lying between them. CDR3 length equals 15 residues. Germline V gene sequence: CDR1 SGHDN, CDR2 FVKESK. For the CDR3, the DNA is TGTGCCAGCAGCCCCAGGATCATACCTGGAAACACCATATATTTT. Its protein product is CASSPRIIPGNTIYF.

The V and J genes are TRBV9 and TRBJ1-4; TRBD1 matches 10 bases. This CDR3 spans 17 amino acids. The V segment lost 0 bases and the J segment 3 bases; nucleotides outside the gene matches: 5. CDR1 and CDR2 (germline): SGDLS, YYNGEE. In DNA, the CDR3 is TGTGCCAGCAGCGTAGAGGAGACAGGGGGCCCTAATGAAAAACTGTTTTTT. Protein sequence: CASSVEETGGPNEKLFF.

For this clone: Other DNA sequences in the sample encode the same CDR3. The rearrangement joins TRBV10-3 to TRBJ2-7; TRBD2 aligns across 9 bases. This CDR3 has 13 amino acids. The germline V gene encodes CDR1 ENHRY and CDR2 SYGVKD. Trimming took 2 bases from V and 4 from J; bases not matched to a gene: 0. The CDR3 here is CAISELAGYEQYF. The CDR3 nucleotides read TGTGCCATCAGTGAGCTAGCGGGGTACGAGCAGTACTTC.

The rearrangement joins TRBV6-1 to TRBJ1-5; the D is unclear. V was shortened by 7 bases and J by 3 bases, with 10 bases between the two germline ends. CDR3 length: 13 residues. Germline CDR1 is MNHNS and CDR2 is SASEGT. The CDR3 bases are TGTGCCAGCACGTCGGGATTCAATCAGCCCCAGCATTTT. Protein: CASTSGFNQPQHF.

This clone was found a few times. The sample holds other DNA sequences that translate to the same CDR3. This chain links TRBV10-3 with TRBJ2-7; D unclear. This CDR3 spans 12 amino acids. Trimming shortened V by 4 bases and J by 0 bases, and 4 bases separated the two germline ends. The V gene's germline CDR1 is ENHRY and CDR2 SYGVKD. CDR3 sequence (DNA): TGTGCCATCAGTGGAGACTCCTACGAGCAGTACTTC. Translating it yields CAISGDSYEQYF.

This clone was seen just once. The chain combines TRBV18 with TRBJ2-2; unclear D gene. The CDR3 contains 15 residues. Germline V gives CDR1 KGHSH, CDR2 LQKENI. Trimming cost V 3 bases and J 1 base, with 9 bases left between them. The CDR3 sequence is CASSPDWLNTGELFF. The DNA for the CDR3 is TGTGCCAGCTCACCCGACTGGTTGAACACCGGGGAGCTGTTTTTT.

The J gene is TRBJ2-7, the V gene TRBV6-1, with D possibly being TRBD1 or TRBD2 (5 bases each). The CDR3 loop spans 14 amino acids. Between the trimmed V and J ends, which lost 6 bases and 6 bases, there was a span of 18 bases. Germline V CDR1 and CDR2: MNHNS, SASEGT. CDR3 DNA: TGTGCCAGCAGCGCCGGGACCCATAGCACCGAGCAGTACTTC. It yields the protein CASSAGTHSTEQYF.

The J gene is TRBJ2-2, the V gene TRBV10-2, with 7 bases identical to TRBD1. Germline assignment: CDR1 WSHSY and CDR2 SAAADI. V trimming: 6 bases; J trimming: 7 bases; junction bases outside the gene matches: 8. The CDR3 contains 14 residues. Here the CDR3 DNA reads TGCGCCAGCAGGCCCGGGACAGAAGACGGGGAGCTGTTTTTT. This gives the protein CASRPGTEDGELFF.

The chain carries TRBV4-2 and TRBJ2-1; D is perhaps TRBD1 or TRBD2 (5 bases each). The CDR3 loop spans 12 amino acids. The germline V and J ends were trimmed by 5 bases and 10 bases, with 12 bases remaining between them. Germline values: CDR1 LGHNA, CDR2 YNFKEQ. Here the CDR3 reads CASSTTGAEQFF. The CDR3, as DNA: TGTGCCAGCAGCACAACCGGGGCCGAGCAGTTCTTC.

For the CDR3, the DNA is TGTGCCAGCAGCCCCCGACAGGGTAGCTCCTATAATTCACCCCTCCACTTT. Translating gives CASSPRQGSSYNSPLHF. The chain combines TRBV9 with TRBJ1-6, with TRBD1 matching 7 bases. The CDR3 loop spans 17 amino acids. V gave up 4 bases and J gave up 0 bases; unmatched junction bases: 7. In germline, CDR1 is SGDLS, CDR2 YYNGEE.

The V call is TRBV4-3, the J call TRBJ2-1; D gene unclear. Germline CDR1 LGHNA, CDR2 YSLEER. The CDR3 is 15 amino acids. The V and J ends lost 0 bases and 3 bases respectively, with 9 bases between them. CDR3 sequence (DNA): TGCGCCAGCAGCCAAGAGAAGTGGGGCTACAATGAGCAGTTCTTC. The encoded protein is CASSQEKWGYNEQFF.

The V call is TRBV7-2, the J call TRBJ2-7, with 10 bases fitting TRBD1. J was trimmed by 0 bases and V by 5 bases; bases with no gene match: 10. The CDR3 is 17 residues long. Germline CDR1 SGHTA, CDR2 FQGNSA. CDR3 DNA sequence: TGTGCCAGCAGCCGAAGTCGGGACAGGGGACACTCCTACGAGCAGTACTTC. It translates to CASSRSRDRGHSYEQYF.

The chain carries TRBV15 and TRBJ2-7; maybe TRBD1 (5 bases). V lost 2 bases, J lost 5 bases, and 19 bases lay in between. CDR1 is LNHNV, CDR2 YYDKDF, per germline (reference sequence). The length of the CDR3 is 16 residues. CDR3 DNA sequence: TGTGCCACCAGCAGACACCCCCGCCAGGGCGTGGACGAGCAGTACTTC. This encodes CATSRHPRQGVDEQYF.

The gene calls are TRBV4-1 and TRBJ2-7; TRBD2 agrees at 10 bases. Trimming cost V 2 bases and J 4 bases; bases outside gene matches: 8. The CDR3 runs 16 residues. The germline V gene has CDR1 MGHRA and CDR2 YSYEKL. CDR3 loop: CASSQSQGLASYEQYF. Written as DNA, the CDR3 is TGCGCCAGCAGCCAAAGTCAGGGACTAGCGAGTTACGAGCAGTACTTC.

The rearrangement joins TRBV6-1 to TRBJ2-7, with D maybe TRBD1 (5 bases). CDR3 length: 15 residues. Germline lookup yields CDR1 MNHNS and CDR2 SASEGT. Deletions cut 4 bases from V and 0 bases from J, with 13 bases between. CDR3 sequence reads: CASSVSWGGSYEQYF. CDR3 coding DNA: TGTGCCAGCAGTGTCTCGTGGGGCGGCTCCTACGAGCAGTACTTC.

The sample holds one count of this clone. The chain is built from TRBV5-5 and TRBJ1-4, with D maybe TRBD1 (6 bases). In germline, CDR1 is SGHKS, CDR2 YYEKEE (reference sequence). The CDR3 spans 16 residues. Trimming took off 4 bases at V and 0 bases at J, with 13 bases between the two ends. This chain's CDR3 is CASSPMDRTTNEKLFF. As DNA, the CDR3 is TGTGCCAGCAGCCCGATGGACAGAACAACTAATGAAAAACTGTTTTTT.

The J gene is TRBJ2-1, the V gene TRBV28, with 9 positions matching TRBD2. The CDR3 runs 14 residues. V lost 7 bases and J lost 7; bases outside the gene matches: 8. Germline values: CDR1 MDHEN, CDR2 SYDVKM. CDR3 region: CASIAGGALNEQFF. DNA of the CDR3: TGTGCCAGCATTGCGGGGGGGGCACTGAATGAGCAGTTCTTC.

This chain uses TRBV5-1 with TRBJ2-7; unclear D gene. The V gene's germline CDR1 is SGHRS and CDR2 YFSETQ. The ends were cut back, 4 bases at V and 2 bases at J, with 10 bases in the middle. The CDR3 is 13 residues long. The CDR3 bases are TGCGCCAGCAGCCCTTGGAGTGCCTACGAGCAGTACTTC. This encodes CASSPWSAYEQYF.

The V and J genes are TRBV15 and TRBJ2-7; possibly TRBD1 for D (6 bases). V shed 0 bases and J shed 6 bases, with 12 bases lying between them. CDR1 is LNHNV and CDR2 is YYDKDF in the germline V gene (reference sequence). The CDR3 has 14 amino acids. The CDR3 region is CATSRDRGTGEQYF. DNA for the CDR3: TGTGCCACCAGCAGAGATAGGGGGACGGGCGAGCAGTACTTC.

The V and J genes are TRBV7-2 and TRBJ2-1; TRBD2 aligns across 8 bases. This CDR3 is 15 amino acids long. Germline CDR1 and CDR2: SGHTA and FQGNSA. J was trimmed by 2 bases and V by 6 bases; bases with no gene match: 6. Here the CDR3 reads CASRFSGTTYNEQFF. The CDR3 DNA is TGTGCCAGCAGATTTAGCGGGACCACCTACAATGAGCAGTTCTTC. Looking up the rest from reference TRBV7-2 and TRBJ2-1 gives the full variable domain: GAGVSQSPSNKVTEKGKDVELRCDPISGHTALYWYRQSLGQGLEFLIYFQGNSAPDKSGLPSDRFSAERTGGSVSTLTIQRTQQEDSAVYLCASRFSGTTYNEQFFGPGTRLTVL.